This TCR beta chain appears in the sequencing data of a study of shared clonotypes between healthy human individuals. The CDR3 is 17 residues long. Trimming removed 3 bases from V and 2 bases from J, with 17 bases in between. The germline CDR1 and CDR2 sequences are SGHVS and FNYEAQ. Positive CCR7 selection of CD45RO-negative cells yielded the naive CD8 cells, and terminally differentiated effector memory CD45RA+ cells were excluded. TCRdb's table, derived via immunoSEQ multiplex PCR, lists solely in-frame clones and lacks some. Of roughly 770,000 clones in the sample, roughly 96% were seen once. The receptor comes from a man in his thirties or forties in good health. Sequencing input: naive CD8+ T cells sorted from blood. The chain couples TRBV7-6 to TRBJ2-1; D uncertain. The CDR3, as DNA: TGTGCCAGCAGCTTTAATCCCCAGCTTGCTCCCTACAATGAGCAGTTCTTC. Translated: CASSFNPQLAPYNEQFF.